The T cell receptor (beta chain) described here comes from a study of control samples from healthy donors and cancer patients. The protocol was immunoSEQ multiplex PCR, while the TCRdb copy is restricted to in-frame clones and leaves out a portion. The sample carries 70,000 or so clones, 85% to 90% recorded once. Germline CDR1 LNHNV, CDR2 YYDKDF (reference sequence). The length of the CDR3 is 14 residues. The V end was cut by 5 bases, the J end by 8 bases, with 16 bases between. The sequence was obtained from a man in his 60s with lung cancer. The V and J genes are TRBV15 and TRBJ1-5; D is undetermined. The material sequenced was PBMCs. The CDR3 loop reads CATSVGISWEPQHF. The CDR3 DNA reads as TGTGCCACCAGCGTCGGGATCTCTTGGGAGCCCCAGCATTTT.